Described below is a single T cell receptor (beta chain) sequence and its context. Antigen: not known. Deep level was the assay's run setting. Replicate PCRs from sorted subsets contained around 200 ng DNA, which is around 29,000 T cell genomes. Libraries were prepared by immunoSEQ multiplex PCR; TCRdb keeps only in-frame clonotypes and omits some of them. The sample lists 1.5 million to 2.5 million clones; about 95% were seen once. Germline V gives CDR1 SGHNT, CDR2 YENEEA. This CDR3 has 11 residues. The V gene lost 11 bases and the J gene lost 7 bases, with 12 bases spanning the gap. This sample was taken from a study of shared clonotypes between healthy human individuals. Study-wide results and caveats: Large depth notwithstanding, sorted-subset sequencing proved incomplete by rarefaction. Genetic and exposure-history diversity was limited by the small donor number.

Naive CD8 cells were CD45RO-negative, positively selected for CCR7, excluding terminally differentiated effector memory CD45RA+ cells. The rearrangement uses TRBV11-3 and TRBJ2-1; no reliable D call. The TCR comes from a man between 18 and 29 years old in good health. Sequencing was done on a sample of naive CD8+ T cells sorted from blood. Here the CDR3 reads CASSKGNEQFF. Written as DNA, the CDR3 is TGTGCCTCAAGCAAGGGTAATGAGCAGTTCTTC.